These 24 T cell receptor beta chains came from one sample sequenced in a study of T cell responses to AZD1222 COVID-19 vaccine (dated by TCRdb to the early 2020s). The library was built by means of the immunoSEQ multiplex PCR assay. TCRdb carries this immuneACCESS record with in-frame sequences only. Its versions omit some clonotypes, under half of them owing to an unresolved V gene in the studies checked, with the rest unexplained. The sample contains some 170,000 clones, about nine tenths of them found a single time. The ten largest clones capture approximately 4% of the sample. Sample time point, as interpreted from the label and publication: about 28 days (+/-7) after the second vaccine dose. The treatment or condition label on this specimen signifies: meningococcal conjugate vaccine given as trial control. The sample consisted of peripheral blood, taken 28 days after the second dose of the MenACWY control vaccine. The receptor set was obtained from an adult who received the MenACWY meningococcal vaccine as a control.

The chain uses TRBV7-9 and TRBJ2-3; D call uncertain. Trimming removed 5 bases at V and 5 bases at J, with 8 bases between. This CDR3 spans 12 amino acids. Per the germline V gene, CDR1 is SEHNR and CDR2 is FQNEAQ (reference sequence). CDR3 region: CASSPRLDTQYF. As DNA, the CDR3 is TGTGCCAGCAGCCCCCGGTTAGATACGCAGTATTTT.

V usage is TRBV9 and J usage is TRBJ2-7, with D possibly being TRBD1 (6 bases). Germline V CDR1 and CDR2: SGDLS, YYNGEE. The CDR3 loop spans 18 amino acids. Between the trimmed V and J ends, which lost 3 bases and 4 bases, there was a span of 26 bases. The CDR3 is CASSAGHGYGTTYYEQYF. CDR3 DNA: TGTGCCAGCAGCGCAGGACACGGATATGGGACAACGTATTACGAGCAGTACTTC.

The rearrangement joins TRBV6-6 to TRBJ1-5; 7 bases agree with TRBD1. The CDR3 consists of 17 residues. CDR1 and CDR2 from the germline V gene are MNHNY and SVGAGI (reference sequence). V dropped 5 bases and J dropped 5; count of bases not matched to a gene: 15. The CDR3 loop is CASSRSPGDRADQPQHF. In nucleotides, the CDR3 is TGTGCCAGCAGTCGATCCCCGGGAGACAGGGCAGATCAGCCCCAGCATTTT.

To note about this clone: The same CDR3 is also encoded by other DNA sequences in this sample. The chain uses TRBV10-3 and TRBJ1-5; TRBD1 might be the D (5 bases). Trimming took off 2 bases at V and 7 bases at J, with 9 bases between the two ends. The germline V gene encodes CDR1 ENHRY and CDR2 SYGVKD. This CDR3 has 13 residues. In DNA, the CDR3 is TGTGCCATCAGTGAGGGCAGGGACCAGCCCCAGCATTTT. The encoded protein is CAISEGRDQPQHF.

The chain has TRBV24-1 and TRBJ2-1; TRBD2 matches at 13 bases. This CDR3 has 17 amino acids. Trimming at V came to 3 bases and at J to 4 bases, leaving 5 bases not matched to a gene. CDR1 is KGHDR and CDR2 is SFDVKD in the germline V gene. CDR3 nucleotide sequence: TGTGCCACCAGTGATCCTGGGACTAGCGGGACTTACAATGAGCAGTTCTTC. Residues: CATSDPGTSGTYNEQFF.

CDR3 DNA: TGTGCCAGCACTGGAGGGGGGGCGGCTGGTGAAAAACTGTTTTTT. Residues: CASTGGGAAGEKLFF. This sequence joins TRBV28 and TRBJ1-4; TRBD1 might be the D (6 bases). CDR3 length equals 15 residues. CDR1 is MDHEN, CDR2 SYDVKM, per germline. V was clipped by 7 bases and J by 7 bases, with 19 bases between them.

This chain uses TRBV19 with TRBJ2-1, with D hard to call. The CDR3 length is 13 residues. Trimming shortened V by 3 bases and J by 8 bases, and 11 bases separated the two germline ends. Germline CDR1 LNHDA, CDR2 SQIVND (reference sequence). The DNA of the CDR3 is TGTGCCAGTAGTATCTGGGCCCTCGATGAGCAGTTCTTC. Its protein is CASSIWALDEQFF.

This sequence joins TRBV24-1 and TRBJ1-2; D unclear. This CDR3 is built from 13 residues. Germline V CDR1 and CDR2: KGHDR, SFDVKD. V was shortened by 2 bases and J by 10 bases, with 13 bases between the two germline ends. The CDR3 coding sequence is TGTGCCACCAGTGATTCATCAGGTATAGTCTACACCTTC. Its protein product is CATSDSSGIVYTF.

The chain carries TRBV11-2 and TRBJ1-1; the D is unclear. From germline, CDR1 is SGHAT and CDR2 FQNNGV. The CDR3 is 14 amino acids. Trimming took 0 bases from V and 2 from J, leaving 7 bases between them. The CDR3 region is CASSLESGNTEAFF. CDR3 sequence (DNA): TGTGCCAGCAGCTTAGAGTCGGGAAACACTGAAGCTTTCTTT.

J is TRBJ2-2 and V is TRBV30, with D possibly being TRBD2 (5 bases). CDR3 length: 13 amino acids. Germline V gives CDR1 GTSNPN, CDR2 SVGIG (reference sequence). V lost 5 bases and J 6 bases, leaving 13 bases between the germline ends. The CDR3 spells CAWRNGDSGELFF. As DNA, the CDR3 is TGTGCCTGGCGGAACGGGGATTCCGGGGAGCTGTTTTTT. Using reference TRBV30 and TRBJ2-2 for the parts outside the CDR3, the full variable domain is SQTIHQWPATLVQPVGSPLSLECTVEGTSNPNLYWYRQAAGRGLQLLFYSVGIGQISSEVPQNLSASRPQDRQFILSSKKLLLSDSGFYLCAWRNGDSGELFFGEGSRLTVL.

The rearrangement links TRBV5-1 to TRBJ1-5; unclear D gene. CDR1 SGHRS and CDR2 YFSETQ come from the germline V gene. V gave up 2 bases and J gave up 1 base, with 7 bases separating them. CDR3 length: 14 amino acids. The CDR3 is CASSFGGSNQPQHF. CDR3 bases: TGCGCCAGCAGCTTCGGAGGCAGCAATCAGCCCCAGCATTTT.

The chain joins TRBV10-1 to TRBJ2-2; unclear D gene. The CDR3 is 13 amino acids. With 2 bases removed from V and 7 bases from J, the gap between germline ends came to 8 bases. CDR1 and CDR2 (germline): WNHNN, SYGVQD (reference sequence). The DNA for the CDR3 is TGCGCCAGCAGTGAGCTTATACACGGGGAGCTGTTTTTT. This translates into CASSELIHGELFF.

This clone has only one observation. This chain links TRBV29-1 with TRBJ1-2; unclear D gene. Germline loops: CDR1 SQVTM, CDR2 ANQGSEA. Deletions cut 2 bases from V and 2 bases from J, with 6 bases between. This CDR3 region has 12 residues. The CDR3 is CSVESLNYGYTF. CDR3 nucleotides: TGCAGCGTTGAATCACTAAACTATGGCTACACCTTC.

The chain combines TRBV20-1 with TRBJ2-1; D uncertain. Germline-derived CDR1 and CDR2 are DFQATT and SNEGSKA (reference sequence). This CDR3 is 11 amino acids long. Trimming left V 0 bases short and J 10 bases short, with 7 bases between. The CDR3 sequence is CSARDQMEQFF. The CDR3 coding sequence is TGCAGTGCTAGAGATCAAATGGAGCAGTTCTTC.

In nucleotides, the CDR3 is TGCGCCAGCAGCTTGGGGTGGGCACAAGAGACCCAGTACTTC. This sequence encodes CASSLGWAQETQYF. V usage is TRBV5-1 and J usage is TRBJ2-5, with D uncertain. The V gene's germline CDR1 is SGHRS and CDR2 YFSETQ. This CDR3 has 14 residues. V lost 0 bases and J lost 2, with 8 bases in between.

The gene calls are TRBV30 and TRBJ1-4; D call uncertain. The CDR3 totals 12 residues. The V gene lost 5 bases and the J gene lost 7 bases, with 11 bases spanning the gap. Germline loops: CDR1 GTSNPN, CDR2 SVGIG (reference sequence). CDR3 residues: CAWDRNGEKLFF. The DNA for the CDR3 is TGTGCCTGGGACCGAAACGGTGAAAAACTGTTTTTT.

V is TRBV6-5 and J is TRBJ2-3, with 13 positions matching TRBD2. CDR1 is MNHEY and CDR2 is SVGAGI in the germline V gene. V was pared by 2 bases and J by 8 bases, with 4 bases of the junction left unmatched. This CDR3 contains 15 residues. CDR3 nucleotide sequence: TGTGCCAGCAGTTACACCCGGACTAGCGGGGGTACGCAGTATTTT. This sequence encodes CASSYTRTSGGTQYF.

The V and J genes are TRBV28 and TRBJ2-3, with 7 bases matching TRBD1. V shed 10 bases and J 2 bases; nucleotides not matched to a gene: 12. Germline assignment: CDR1 MDHEN and CDR2 SYDVKM. The CDR3 has 15 residues. DNA of the CDR3: TGTGCCACCCGGAAGGACAGGCACTACACAGATACGCAGTATTTT. Translating gives CATRKDRHYTDTQYF. The full variable domain, completed using reference TRBV28 and TRBJ2-3, is DVKVTQSSRYLVKRTGEKVFLECVQDMDHENMFWYRQDPGLGLRLIYFSYDVKMKEKGDIPEGYSVSREKKERFSLILESASTNQTSMYLCATRKDRHYTDTQYFGPGTRLTVL.

This sequence joins TRBV30 and TRBJ2-1; 7 bases align to TRBD2. The CDR3 loop spans 14 amino acids. V lost 5 bases and J lost 3; bases outside the gene matches: 7. Germline CDR1 reads GTSNPN; CDR2 reads SVGIG (reference sequence). The CDR3 region is CAWEGLPLYNEQFF. The CDR3 DNA follows: TGTGCCTGGGAGGGACTACCACTCTACAATGAGCAGTTCTTC.

V gene TRBV7-2 combines with J gene TRBJ1-2; D possibly corresponds to TRBD1 (6 bases). CDR1 is SGHTA, CDR2 FQGNSA, per germline. The CDR3 covers 18 residues. V gave up 3 bases and J gave up 1 base, with 21 bases separating them. The CDR3 nucleotides are TGTGCCAGCAGCTTGATACAGGGCGACAGCCCTTTTAACTATGGCTACACCTTC. It specifies CASSLIQGDSPFNYGYTF.

V usage is TRBV5-1 and J usage is TRBJ1-2, with D tentatively TRBD1 (5 bases). Between the trimmed V and J ends, which lost 1 base and 12 bases, there was a span of 19 bases. CDR1 is SGHRS, CDR2 YFSETQ, per germline. The CDR3 totals 14 residues. The CDR3 protein is CASSLSDGSRGDTF. DNA for the CDR3: TGCGCCAGCAGCTTGTCTGATGGATCCCGAGGGGACACCTTC.

This clone was counted once. The genes are TRBV30 and TRBJ2-7; 9 bases fit TRBD1. This CDR3 is built from 13 residues. Germline V gene data show CDR1 as GTSNPN and CDR2 as SVGIG (reference sequence). V shed 6 bases, J shed 6 bases, and the junction held 9 bases outside the gene matches. The CDR3 nucleotides read TGTGCCTGCTCCGGGACAGGGACGCGCGAGCAGTACTTC. This translates into CACSGTGTREQYF.

This chain connects TRBV18 to TRBJ2-7, with D possibly being TRBD2 (5 bases). Germline assignment: CDR1 KGHSH and CDR2 LQKENI. The CDR3 has 14 amino acids. The germline V and J ends were trimmed by 4 bases and 4 bases, with 14 bases remaining between them. In nucleotides, the CDR3 is TGTGCCAGCTCACTCGGGGTGGGTACGTACGAGCAGTACTTC. Its protein is CASSLGVGTYEQYF.

This clone has a handful of counts. The chain uses TRBV28 and TRBJ2-5; TRBD1 is a possible D gene (7 bases). CDR3 length: 14 amino acids. Per the germline V gene, CDR1 is MDHEN and CDR2 is SYDVKM. Trimming pared 3 bases from V and 5 bases from J, leaving 13 bases between. The CDR3 protein is CASSFQQGRETQYF. CDR3 DNA: TGTGCCAGCAGTTTCCAACAGGGGAGGGAGACCCAGTACTTC.